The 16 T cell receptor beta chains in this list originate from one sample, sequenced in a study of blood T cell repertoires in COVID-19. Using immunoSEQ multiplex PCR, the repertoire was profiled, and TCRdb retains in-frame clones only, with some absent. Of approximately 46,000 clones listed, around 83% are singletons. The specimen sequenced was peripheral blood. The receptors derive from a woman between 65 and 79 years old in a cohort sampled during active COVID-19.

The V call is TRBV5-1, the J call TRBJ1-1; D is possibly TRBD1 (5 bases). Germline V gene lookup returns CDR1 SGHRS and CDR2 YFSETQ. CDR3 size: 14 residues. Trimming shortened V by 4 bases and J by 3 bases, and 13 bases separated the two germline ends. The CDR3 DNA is TGCGCCAGCAGCCCGTGGGGGGGGGACACTGAAGCTTTCTTT. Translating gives CASSPWGGDTEAFF.

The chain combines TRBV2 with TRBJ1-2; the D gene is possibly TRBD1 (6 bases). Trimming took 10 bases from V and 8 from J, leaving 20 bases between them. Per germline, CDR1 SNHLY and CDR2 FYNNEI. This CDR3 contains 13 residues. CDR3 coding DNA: TGTGCCACGCGGAAGGACAGCCGAGGGGGCTACACCTTC. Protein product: CATRKDSRGGYTF.

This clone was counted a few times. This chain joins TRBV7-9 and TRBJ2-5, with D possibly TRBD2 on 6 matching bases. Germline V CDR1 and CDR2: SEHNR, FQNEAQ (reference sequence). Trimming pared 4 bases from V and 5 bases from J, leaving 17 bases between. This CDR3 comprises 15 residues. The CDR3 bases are TGTGCCAGCAGCTCCACCGGGACCGCGGGGGAGACCCAGTACTTC. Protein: CASSSTGTAGETQYF.

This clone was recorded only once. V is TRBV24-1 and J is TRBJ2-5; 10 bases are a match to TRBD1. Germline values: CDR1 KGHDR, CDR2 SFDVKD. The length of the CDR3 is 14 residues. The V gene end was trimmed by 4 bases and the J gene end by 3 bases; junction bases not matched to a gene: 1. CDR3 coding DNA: TGTGCCACCAGTGAGGGACAGGGGAAAGAGACCCAGTACTTC. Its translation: CATSEGQGKETQYF.

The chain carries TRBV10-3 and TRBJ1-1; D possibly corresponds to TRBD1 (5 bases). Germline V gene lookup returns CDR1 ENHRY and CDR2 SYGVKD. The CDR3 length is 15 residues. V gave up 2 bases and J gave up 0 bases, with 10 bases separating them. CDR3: CAISERTGMNTEAFF. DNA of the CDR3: TGTGCCATCAGTGAGCGAACAGGAATGAACACTGAAGCTTTCTTT.

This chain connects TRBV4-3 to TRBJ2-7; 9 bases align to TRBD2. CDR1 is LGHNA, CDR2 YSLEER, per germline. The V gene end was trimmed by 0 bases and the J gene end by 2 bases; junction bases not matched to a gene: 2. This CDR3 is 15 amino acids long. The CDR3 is CASSQEERGAYEQYF. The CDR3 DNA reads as TGCGCCAGCAGCCAAGAAGAGCGGGGGGCCTACGAGCAGTACTTC.

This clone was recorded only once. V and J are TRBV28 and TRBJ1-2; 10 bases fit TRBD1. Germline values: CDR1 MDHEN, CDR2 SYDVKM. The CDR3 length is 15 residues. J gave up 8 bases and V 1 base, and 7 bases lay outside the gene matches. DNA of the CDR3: TGTGCCAGCAGTTTATTGACAGGGGGCGAAACAGGCTACACCTTC. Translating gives CASSLLTGGETGYTF.

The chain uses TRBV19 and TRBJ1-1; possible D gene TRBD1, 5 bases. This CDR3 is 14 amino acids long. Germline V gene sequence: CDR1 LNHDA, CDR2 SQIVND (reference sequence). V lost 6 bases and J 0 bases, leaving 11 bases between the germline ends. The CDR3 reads CASRETEVNTEAFF. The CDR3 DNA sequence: TGTGCCAGTAGGGAGACAGAAGTGAACACTGAAGCTTTCTTT. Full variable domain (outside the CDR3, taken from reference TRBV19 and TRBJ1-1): DGGITQSPKYLFRKEGQNVTLSCEQNLNHDAMYWYRQDPGQGLRLIYYSQIVNDFQKGDIAEGYSVSREKKESFPLTVTSAQKNPTAFYLCASRETEVNTEAFFGQGTRLTVV.

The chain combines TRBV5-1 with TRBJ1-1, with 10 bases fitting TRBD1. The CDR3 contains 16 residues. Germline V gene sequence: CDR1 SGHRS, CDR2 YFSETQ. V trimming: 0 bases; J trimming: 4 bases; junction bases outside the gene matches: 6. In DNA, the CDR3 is TGCGCCAGCAGCTTGGTCGACAGGGGGCAGGGCACTGAAGCTTTCTTT. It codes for CASSLVDRGQGTEAFF.

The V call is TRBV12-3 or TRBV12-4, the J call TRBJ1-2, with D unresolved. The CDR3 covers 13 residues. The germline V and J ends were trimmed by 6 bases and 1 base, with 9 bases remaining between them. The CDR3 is CASSSTDNYGYTF. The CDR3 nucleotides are TGTGCCAGCAGCTCCACAGATAACTATGGCTACACCTTC.

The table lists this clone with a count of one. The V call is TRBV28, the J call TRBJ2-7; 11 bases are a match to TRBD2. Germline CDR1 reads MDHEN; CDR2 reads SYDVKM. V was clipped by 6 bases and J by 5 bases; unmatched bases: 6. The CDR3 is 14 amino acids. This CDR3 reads CASRISGRADEQYF. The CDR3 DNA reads TGTGCCAGCAGGATTAGCGGGAGGGCCGACGAGCAGTACTTC.

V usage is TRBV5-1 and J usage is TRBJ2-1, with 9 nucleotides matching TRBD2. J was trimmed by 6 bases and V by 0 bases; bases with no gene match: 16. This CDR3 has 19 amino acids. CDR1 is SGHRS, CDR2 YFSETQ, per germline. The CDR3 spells CASSLVPPSIAGVGNEQFF. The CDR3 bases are TGCGCCAGCAGCTTGGTGCCCCCCTCAATAGCGGGAGTGGGCAATGAGCAGTTCTTC.

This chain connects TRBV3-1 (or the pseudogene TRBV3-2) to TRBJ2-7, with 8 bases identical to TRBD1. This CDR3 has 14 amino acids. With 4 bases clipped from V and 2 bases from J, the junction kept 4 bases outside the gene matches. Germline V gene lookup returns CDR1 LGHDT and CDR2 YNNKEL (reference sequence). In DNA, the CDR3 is TGTGCCAGCAGCCCCGGGACAGGTACCTACGAGCAGTACTTC. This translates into CASSPGTGTYEQYF.

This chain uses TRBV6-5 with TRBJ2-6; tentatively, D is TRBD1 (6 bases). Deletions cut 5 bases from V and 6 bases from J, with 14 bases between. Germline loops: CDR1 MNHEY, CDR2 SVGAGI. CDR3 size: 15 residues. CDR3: CASSKTGLTANVLTF. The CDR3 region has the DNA TGTGCCAGCAGTAAGACAGGCTTGACGGCCAACGTCCTGACTTTC.

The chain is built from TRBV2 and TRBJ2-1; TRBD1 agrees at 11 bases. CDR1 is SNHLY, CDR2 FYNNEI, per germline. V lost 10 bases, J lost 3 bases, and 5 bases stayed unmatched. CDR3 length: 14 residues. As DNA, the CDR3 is TGTGCCACCACGGACAGGGGGCTCTACAATGAGCAGTTCTTC. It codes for CATTDRGLYNEQFF.

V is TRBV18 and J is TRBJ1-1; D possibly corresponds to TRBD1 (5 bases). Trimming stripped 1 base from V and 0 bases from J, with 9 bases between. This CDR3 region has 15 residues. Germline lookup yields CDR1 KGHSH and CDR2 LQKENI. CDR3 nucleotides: TGTGCCAGCTCACCACTTGGACAATTGAACACTGAAGCTTTCTTT. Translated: CASSPLGQLNTEAFF.